This TCR beta chain came from a study of CD8 T cells in acute hepatitis C reinfection (dated by TCRdb to about 2021). Turning to the overall study: Both during acute infection and after viral clearance, the study profiled the TCRbeta repertoire of CD8+ T cells that were specific for the HCV NS3-1073 epitope. A few spontaneous resolvers contributed paired acute and follow-up samples.

The label giving this sample's time point can be read as: naive CD8 control sorted from an acute-time-point sample. Enrolled in the Montreal Hepatitis C Cohort (HEPCO) in Canada, the donors were people who inject drugs, and these donors were followed every 3 months. Acute primary HCV infection was defined as a positive HCV RNA or antibody test that came after a negative test within the prior 24 weeks. CD3, CD8 and CD45RO antibodies were used for surface staining, and dead cells were excluded with an aqua fixable dye. The cohort also had several subjects who developed chronic infection, defined as being HCV RNA positive at 24 weeks. From thawed, previously cryostored peripheral blood mononuclear cells, CD8+ T cells were purified through negative selection performed by means of the MACS CD8+ T cell Isolation Kit. Sorting of the cells was done on a BD FACSAria II cell sorter. The FACS-sorted cells had their genomic DNA extracted, and the commercial immunoSEQ service was used to sequence the TCRbeta chains. The study's processing was this. ImmunoSEQ Analyzer software v3.0 and R v3.5.1 were the tools used to analyze the repertoire data. Only productive rearrangements were analyzed, as sequences containing stop codons or out-of-frame rearrangements were removed. Simpson diversity, Shannon entropy, CDR3 length and nucleotide addition metrics were obtained from the sequencing provider. Clonotypes were categorized by frequency as dominant, sub-dominant, low or lowest abundance, and clonotypes below 0.1% were excluded from most analyses. A CDR3 amino acid clonotype was called public when found in at least two subjects at a cumulative frequency of at least 0.5%. TCRdb stores this immuneACCESS table with in-frame sequences only. Part of the clones is absent; in the studies checked, under half of the shortfall reflects unresolved V genes, and no reason is known for the rest. V and J calls and clone size are copied from that table; D and trimming were computed from the DNA. This sample lists approximately 41,000 clones; about 86% were detected once. In total, the top ten clones hold 0.5% of the sample.

In regard to this clone: The target of this receptor is not known. No base qualities exist here, and no much larger clone lies one base off it.

Broad study findings and their caveats: Chronically infected subjects had no follow-up repertoires because NS3-1073 specific cells were too rare to sort. The NS3-1073 specific repertoires were highly diverse, and diversity did not differ significantly among acute resolver, follow-up resolver and acute chronic samples. Thirteen public clonotypes were found regardless of outcome; one public clonotype used V04-02/J02-02. CDR3 sequences shared with other epitopes were rare, and differing sequencing approaches may have limited exact matching. Because bulk sequencing covered only the TCRbeta chain, the alphabeta pairing of public clonotypes could not be determined. All groups preferentially used the TRBV04 and TRBV06 gene families, and overrepresentation in the naive pool did not explain this preferential usage.

Inclusive of the bounding cysteine and phenylalanine, the CDR3 is 15 residues long. Here the CDR3 DNA is all that survives: 45 bases in frame from base 1. From a lookup of the germline V gene (reference sequence), CDR1 and CDR2 are LNHDA and SQIVND. A distance of 21 bases separates the germline ends of V and J, which lose 5 bases and 8 bases respectively. The source material was naive CD8+ T cells from PBMCs. This sample's cell subset or site label indicates: sorted total naive CD45RO-negative CD8+ T cells. The TCR originated in a man aged 30 to 45 with chronic hepatitis C. This chain is built from TRBV19 and TRBJ1-2, with TRBD1 perhaps the D gene, on 5 matching bases. The DNA sequence is given as TGTGCCAGTAGTCGGGACTCTTACGGCGGAGAGGGCTACACCTTC. It encodes CASSRDSYGGEGYTF. This CDR3, with the reference TRBV19 and TRBJ1-2 proteins standing in past its ends, gives the full variable domain DGGITQSPKYLFRKEGQNVTLSCEQNLNHDAMYWYRQDPGQGLRLIYYSQIVNDFQKGDIAEGYSVSREKKESFPLTVTSAQKNPTAFYLCASSRDSYGGEGYTFGSGTRLTVV.